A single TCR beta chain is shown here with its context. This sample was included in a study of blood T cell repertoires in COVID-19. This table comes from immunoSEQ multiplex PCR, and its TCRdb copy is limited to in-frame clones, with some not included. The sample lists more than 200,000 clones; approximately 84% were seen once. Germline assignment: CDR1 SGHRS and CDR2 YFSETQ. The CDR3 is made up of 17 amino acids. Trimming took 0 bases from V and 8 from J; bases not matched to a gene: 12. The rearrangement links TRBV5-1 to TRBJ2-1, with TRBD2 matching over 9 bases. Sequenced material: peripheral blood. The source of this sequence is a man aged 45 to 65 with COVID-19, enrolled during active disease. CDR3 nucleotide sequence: TGCGCCAGCAGCTTGGCTGGATGGGCGGGGGGGGCGTATGAGCAGTTCTTC. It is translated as CASSLAGWAGGAYEQFF.